This passage covers 15 T cell receptor beta chains from one sample sequenced in a study of T-cell memory formation after mild COVID-19. TCRdb used MiXCR to reprocess the 5' RACE reads, holding one entry per CDR3 protein. The repertoire includes fewer than 350,000 distinct CDR3 sequences, 8.2% of them detected once, and about 20% sits in the top ten. The sequenced sample was PBMCs or a T cell subset sorted from them (not recorded which). These receptors all come from a man aged 18 to 35 who had mild COVID-19 (a few samples of this study predate the infection). Cell type and time point are not known.

This clonotype was observed many times. The V and J genes are TRBV6-5 and TRBJ2-5; the D gene could be TRBD1 or TRBD2 (5 bases each). The CDR3 has 15 residues. Trimming stripped 0 bases from V and 5 bases from J, with 13 bases between. Per the germline V gene, CDR1 is MNHEY and CDR2 is SVGAGI. CDR3 bases: TGTGCCAGCAGTTACTCCACAGGAGGCTGGGAGACCCAGTACTTC. It translates to CASSYSTGGWETQYF.

This clonotype was observed many times. V and J are TRBV24-1 and TRBJ1-1, with D tentatively TRBD1 (5 bases). Per the germline V gene, CDR1 is KGHDR and CDR2 is SFDVKD. Trimming left V 7 bases short and J 6 bases short, with 14 bases between. The CDR3 runs to 13 residues. The CDR3 nucleotides read TGTGCCACCAGGTCGCGGGTAGGGGCTGAAGCTTTCTTT. Translated: CATRSRVGAEAFF.

The J gene is TRBJ2-1, the V gene TRBV19; D remains unclear. CDR1 LNHDA and CDR2 SQIVND come from the germline V gene (reference sequence). The V and J ends lost 2 bases and 5 bases respectively, with 13 bases between them. CDR3 size: 15 residues. Written as DNA, the CDR3 is TGTGCCAGTAGTATACTGAGGCCCCCGGACAATGAGCAGTTCTTC. Protein sequence: CASSILRPPDNEQFF.

This clonotype was found a few times. J is TRBJ2-1 and V is TRBV29-1; 10 nucleotides match TRBD2. CDR3 length equals 11 residues. Per germline, CDR1 SQVTM and CDR2 ANQGSEA. The V gene end was trimmed by 6 bases and the J gene end by 15 bases; junction bases not matched to a gene: 8. CDR3 protein: CSVQREGNMFF. The CDR3 DNA is TGCAGCGTGCAGCGGGAGGGGAATATGTTCTTC.

This clonotype was seen more than once but under ten times. The chain recombines TRBV12-3 or TRBV12-4 with TRBJ2-3, with TRBD2 identical over 16 bases. The CDR3 is made up of 18 amino acids. V trimming: 1 base; J trimming: 6 bases; junction bases outside the gene matches: 7. The CDR3 sequence is CASSLVGLAGGQKDTQYF. In DNA form, the CDR3 reads TGTGCCAGCAGTTTAGTGGGACTAGCGGGGGGGCAGAAGGATACGCAGTATTTT.

This clonotype was recorded a few times. The chain carries TRBV30 and TRBJ2-2; D remains ambiguous. Trimming stripped 1 base from V and 5 bases from J, with 5 bases between. CDR3 size: 12 residues. CDR1 and CDR2 (germline): GTSNPN, SVGIG (reference sequence). The CDR3 is CAWSDLTGELFF. The CDR3 region has the DNA TGTGCCTGGAGTGATTTAACCGGGGAGCTGTTTTTT. The entire variable domain, with the rest obtained from reference TRBV30 and TRBJ2-2, is as follows: SQTIHQWPATLVQPVGSPLSLECTVEGTSNPNLYWYRQAAGRGLQLLFYSVGIGQISSEVPQNLSASRPQDRQFILSSKKLLLSDSGFYLCAWSDLTGELFFGEGSRLTVL.

The rearrangement uses TRBV14 and TRBJ2-7, with D possibly TRBD1 on 6 matching bases. Looked up from germline, CDR1 is SGHDN and CDR2 is FVKESK. Trimming removed 0 bases at V and 4 bases at J, with 10 bases between. The CDR3 runs to 14 residues. CDR3 sequence: CASSQELGAYEQYF. The CDR3 nucleotides are TGTGCCAGCAGCCAAGAACTGGGGGCGTACGAGCAGTACTTC.

The chain couples TRBV9 to TRBJ2-7, with D perhaps matching TRBD1 or TRBD2 (7 bases each). Germline CDR1 and CDR2: SGDLS and YYNGEE. Between the trimmed V and J ends, which lost 2 bases and 4 bases, there was a span of 13 bases. There are 14 residues in the CDR3. The chain's CDR3 is CASSVGGTAYEQYF. The CDR3 DNA follows: TGTGCCAGCAGCGTGGGAGGGACAGCTTACGAGCAGTACTTC. Full variable domain (outside the CDR3, taken from reference TRBV9 and TRBJ2-7): DSGVTQTPKHLITATGQRVTLRCSPRSGDLSVYWYQQSLDQGLQFLIQYYNGEERAKGNILERFSAQQFPDLHSELNLSSLELGDSALYFCASSVGGTAYEQYFGPGTRLTVT.

This clonotype turned up a few times. The chain combines TRBV7-9 with TRBJ2-2; D gene ambiguous. CDR1 and CDR2 (germline): SEHNR, FQNEAQ (reference sequence). This CDR3 comprises 17 residues. V gave up 4 bases and J gave up 1 base, with 16 bases separating them. The CDR3 region is CASSSRDNSENTGELFF. CDR3 DNA sequence: TGTGCCAGCAGCTCCCGAGATAACAGCGAGAACACCGGGGAGCTGTTTTTT.

This rearrangement joins TRBV6-5 to TRBJ1-1; 7 bases line up with TRBD1. Trimming cost V 2 bases and J 0 bases; bases outside gene matches: 3. The CDR3 is 15 amino acids. Germline CDR1 and CDR2: MNHEY and SVGAGI. This CDR3 reads CASSYVGQMNTEAFF. CDR3 DNA: TGTGCCAGCAGTTACGTGGGACAGATGAACACTGAAGCTTTCTTT.

This clonotype has more than one count but fewer than ten. The gene calls are TRBV6-1 and TRBJ1-3; no clear D gene. CDR1 is MNHNS and CDR2 is SASEGT in the germline V gene. The germline V and J ends were trimmed by 0 bases and 0 bases, with 9 bases remaining between them. The CDR3 has 16 residues. In DNA form, the CDR3 reads TGTGCCAGCAGTGAAGCGCTGCCCGTCTCTGGAAACACCATATATTTT. It yields the protein CASSEALPVSGNTIYF.

This clonotype was observed at least ten times. The J gene is TRBJ2-7, the V gene TRBV9; 7 bases line up with TRBD1. The CDR3 spans 15 residues. V lost 0 bases, J lost 3 bases, and 6 bases stayed unmatched. The germline CDR1 and CDR2 sequences are SGDLS and YYNGEE. CDR3 DNA sequence: TGTGCCAGCAGCGTAGGGACAGGCGATATCTACGAGCAGTACTTC. Its protein product is CASSVGTGDIYEQYF.

This clonotype showed up many times. CDR3 residues: CASSQKAGVSSGNTIYF. DNA of the CDR3: TGCGCCAGCAGCCAAAAGGCAGGCGTCAGCTCTGGAAACACCATATATTTT. The chain uses TRBV4-3 and TRBJ1-3; no reliable D call. The CDR3 has 17 amino acids. Germline values: CDR1 LGHNA, CDR2 YSLEER. Trimming stripped 2 bases from V and 0 bases from J, with 14 bases between.

In this sample, this clonotype turned up a few times. This rearrangement joins TRBV11-1 to TRBJ2-1; the D call may be TRBD1 or TRBD2 (5 bases each). Germline values: CDR1 SGHAT, CDR2 FQDESV (reference sequence). CDR3 length: 15 amino acids. Trimming stripped 5 bases from V and 0 bases from J, with 11 bases between. CDR3 protein: CASSGWDGSYNEQFF. DNA for the CDR3: TGTGCCAGCAGCGGATGGGACGGCTCCTACAATGAGCAGTTCTTC.

This chain connects TRBV4-1 to TRBJ2-4; possibly TRBD1 for D (5 bases). Trimming pared 1 base from V and 1 base from J, leaving 8 bases between. CDR3 length equals 15 residues. Germline loops: CDR1 MGHRA, CDR2 YSYEKL. The CDR3 spells CASSQVQGAKNIQYF. In DNA form, the CDR3 reads TGCGCCAGCAGCCAAGTTCAGGGTGCCAAAAACATTCAGTACTTC.